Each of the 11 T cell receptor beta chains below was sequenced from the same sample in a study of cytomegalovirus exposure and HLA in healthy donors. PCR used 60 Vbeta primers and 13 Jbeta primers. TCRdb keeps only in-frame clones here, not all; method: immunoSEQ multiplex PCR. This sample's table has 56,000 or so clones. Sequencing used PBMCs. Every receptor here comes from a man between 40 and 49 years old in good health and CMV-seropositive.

CDR3 sequence reads: CASSEGQVGYTF. CDR3 nucleotide sequence: TGTGCCAGCAGCGAAGGTCAGGTTGGCTACACCTTC. The V and J genes are TRBV5-4 and TRBJ1-2; no clear D gene. The CDR3 runs 12 residues. From germline, CDR1 is SGHNT and CDR2 YYREEE (reference sequence). Trimming pared 4 bases from V and 7 bases from J, leaving 11 bases between. Based on the CDR3 plus reference TRBV5-4 and TRBJ1-2, the full variable domain is ETGVTQSPTHLIKTRGQQVTLRCSSQSGHNTVSWYQQALGQGPQFIFQYYREEENGRGNFPPRFSGLQFPNYSSELNVNALELDDSALYLCASSEGQVGYTFGSGTRLTVV.

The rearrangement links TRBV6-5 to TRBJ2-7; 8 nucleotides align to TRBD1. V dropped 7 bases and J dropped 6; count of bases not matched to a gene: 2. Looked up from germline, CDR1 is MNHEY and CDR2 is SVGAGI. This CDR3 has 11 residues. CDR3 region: CASTTGGEQYF. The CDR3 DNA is TGTGCCAGCACCACAGGGGGCGAGCAGTACTTC.

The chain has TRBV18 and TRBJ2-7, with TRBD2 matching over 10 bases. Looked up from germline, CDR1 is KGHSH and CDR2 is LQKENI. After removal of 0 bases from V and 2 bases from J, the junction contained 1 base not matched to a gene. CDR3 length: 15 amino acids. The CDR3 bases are TGTGCCAGCTCACCACCGGGACTAGCGACCTACGAGCAGTACTTC. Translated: CASSPPGLATYEQYF.

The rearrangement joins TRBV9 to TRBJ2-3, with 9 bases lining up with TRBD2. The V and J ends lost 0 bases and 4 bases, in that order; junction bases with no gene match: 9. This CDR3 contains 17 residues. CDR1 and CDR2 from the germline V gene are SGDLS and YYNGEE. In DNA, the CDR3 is TGTGCCAGCAGCGTAGAGGATAGCGGGAGTTCCTCAGATACGCAGTATTTT. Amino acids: CASSVEDSGSSSDTQYF.

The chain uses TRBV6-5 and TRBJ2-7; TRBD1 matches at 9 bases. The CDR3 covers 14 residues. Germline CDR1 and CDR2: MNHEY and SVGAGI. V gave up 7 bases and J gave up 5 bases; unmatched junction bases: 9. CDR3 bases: TGTGCCAGCACTCAAACAGGGGGCGGGGACGAGCAGTACTTC. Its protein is CASTQTGGGDEQYF.

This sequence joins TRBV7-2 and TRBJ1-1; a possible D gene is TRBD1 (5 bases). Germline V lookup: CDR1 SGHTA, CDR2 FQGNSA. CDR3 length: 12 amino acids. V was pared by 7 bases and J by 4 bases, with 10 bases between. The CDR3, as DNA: TGTGCCAGCACCCCGGGGGGCACTGAAGCTTTCTTT. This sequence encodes CASTPGGTEAFF.

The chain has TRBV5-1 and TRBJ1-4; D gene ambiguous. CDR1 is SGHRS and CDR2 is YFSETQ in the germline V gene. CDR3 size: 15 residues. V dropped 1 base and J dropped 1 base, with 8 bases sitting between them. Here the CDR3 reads CASSLWPETNEKLFF. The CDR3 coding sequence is TGCGCCAGCAGCTTGTGGCCAGAAACTAATGAAAAACTGTTTTTT.

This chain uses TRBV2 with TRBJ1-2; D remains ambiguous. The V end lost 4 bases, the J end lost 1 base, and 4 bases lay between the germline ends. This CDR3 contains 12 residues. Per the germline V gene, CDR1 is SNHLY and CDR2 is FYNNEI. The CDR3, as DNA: TGTGCCAGCAGTGCGGTTAACTATGGCTACACCTTC. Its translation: CASSAVNYGYTF.

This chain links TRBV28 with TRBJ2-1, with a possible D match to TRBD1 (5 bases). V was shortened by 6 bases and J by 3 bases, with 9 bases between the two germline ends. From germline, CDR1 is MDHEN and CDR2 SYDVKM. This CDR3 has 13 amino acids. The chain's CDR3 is CASSGRDYNEQFF. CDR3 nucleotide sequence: TGTGCCAGCAGCGGCAGGGACTACAATGAGCAGTTCTTC. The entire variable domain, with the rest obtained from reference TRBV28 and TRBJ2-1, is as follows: DVKVTQSSRYLVKRTGEKVFLECVQDMDHENMFWYRQDPGLGLRLIYFSYDVKMKEKGDIPEGYSVSREKKERFSLILESASTNQTSMYLCASSGRDYNEQFFGPGTRLTVL.

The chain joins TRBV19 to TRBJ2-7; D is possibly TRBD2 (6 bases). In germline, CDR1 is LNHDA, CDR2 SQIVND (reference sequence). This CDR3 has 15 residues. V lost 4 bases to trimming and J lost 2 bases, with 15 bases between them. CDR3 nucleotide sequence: TGTGCCAGTAGTAGAAATGCGGGAAGCGCCTACGAGCAGTACTTC. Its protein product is CASSRNAGSAYEQYF.

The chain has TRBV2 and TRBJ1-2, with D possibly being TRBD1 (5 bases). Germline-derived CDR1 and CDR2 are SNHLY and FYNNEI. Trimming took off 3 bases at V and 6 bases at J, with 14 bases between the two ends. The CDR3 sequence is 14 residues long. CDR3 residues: CASSDAGGTHGYTF. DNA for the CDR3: TGTGCCAGCAGTGATGCGGGGGGAACTCATGGCTACACCTTC. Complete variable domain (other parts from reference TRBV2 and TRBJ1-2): EPEVTQTPSHQVTQMGQEVILRCVPISNHLYFYWYRQILGQKVEFLVSFYNNEISEKSEIFDDQFSVERPDGSNFTLKIRSTKLEDSAMYFCASSDAGGTHGYTFGSGTRLTVV.